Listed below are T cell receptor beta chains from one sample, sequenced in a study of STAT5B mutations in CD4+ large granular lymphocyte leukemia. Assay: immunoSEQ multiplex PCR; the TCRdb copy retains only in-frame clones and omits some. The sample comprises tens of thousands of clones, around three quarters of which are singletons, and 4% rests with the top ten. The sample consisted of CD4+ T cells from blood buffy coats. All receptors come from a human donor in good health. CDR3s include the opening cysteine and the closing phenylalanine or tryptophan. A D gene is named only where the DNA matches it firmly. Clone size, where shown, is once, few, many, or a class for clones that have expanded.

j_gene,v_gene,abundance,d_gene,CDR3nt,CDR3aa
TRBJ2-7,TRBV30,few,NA,TGTGCCTGGAGTGTCTCCTCCTACGAGCAGTACTTC,CAWSVSSYEQYF
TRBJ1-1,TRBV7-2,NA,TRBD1,TGTGCCAGCAGCCCCAGGGGGGGAAACACTGAAGCTTTCTTT,CASSPRGGNTEAFF
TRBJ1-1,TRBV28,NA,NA,TGTGCCAGCAGTTATGATCGGAACACTGAAGCTTTCTTT,CASSYDRNTEAFF
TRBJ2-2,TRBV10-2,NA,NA,TGCGCCACCGGATCATCCACCGGGGAGCTGTTTTTT,CATGSSTGELFF
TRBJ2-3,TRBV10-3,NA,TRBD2,TGTGCCATCAGTGAGGGTCTAGCGGGCACAGATACGCAGTATTTT,CAISEGLAGTDTQYF
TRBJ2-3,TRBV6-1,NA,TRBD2,TGTGCCAGCAGTGAAGGACTAGCGGGGACCACAGATACGCAGTATTTT,CASSEGLAGTTDTQYF
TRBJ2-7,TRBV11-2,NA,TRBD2,TGTGCCAGCAGCTTAATCGGGACTAGCGGGAGATACGAGCAGTACTTC,CASSLIGTSGRYEQYF
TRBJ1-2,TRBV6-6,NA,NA,TGTGCCAGCAGAAGAGGAGGGACCATCTATGGCTACACCTTC,CASRRGGTIYGYTF
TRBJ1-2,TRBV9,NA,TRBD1,TGTGCCAGCAGACCCCATGTGGGACAGGGGGCGGATGGCTACACCTTC,CASRPHVGQGADGYTF
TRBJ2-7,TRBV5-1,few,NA,TGCGCCAGCAGCTTGGTCTTAGGGGTTAGCTCCTACGAGCAGTACTTC,CASSLVLGVSSYEQYF